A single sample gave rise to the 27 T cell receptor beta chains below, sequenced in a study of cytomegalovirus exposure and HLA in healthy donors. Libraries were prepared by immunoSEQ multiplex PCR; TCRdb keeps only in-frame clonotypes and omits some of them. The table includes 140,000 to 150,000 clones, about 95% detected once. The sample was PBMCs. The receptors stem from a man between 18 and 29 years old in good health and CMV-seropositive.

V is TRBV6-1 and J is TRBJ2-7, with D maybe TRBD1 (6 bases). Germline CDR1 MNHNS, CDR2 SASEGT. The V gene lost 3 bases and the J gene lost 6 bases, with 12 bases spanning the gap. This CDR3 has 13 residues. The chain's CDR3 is CASSEGAMIEQYF. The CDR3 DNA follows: TGTGCCAGCAGTGAGGGGGCCATGATCGAGCAGTACTTC.

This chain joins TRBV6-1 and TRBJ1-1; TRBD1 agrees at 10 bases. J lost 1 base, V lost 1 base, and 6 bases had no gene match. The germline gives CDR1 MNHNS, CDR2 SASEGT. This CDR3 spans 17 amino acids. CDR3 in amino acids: CASSEGGTGVTNTEAFF. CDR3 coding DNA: TGTGCCAGCAGTGAAGGGGGGACAGGGGTAACGAACACTGAAGCTTTCTTT.

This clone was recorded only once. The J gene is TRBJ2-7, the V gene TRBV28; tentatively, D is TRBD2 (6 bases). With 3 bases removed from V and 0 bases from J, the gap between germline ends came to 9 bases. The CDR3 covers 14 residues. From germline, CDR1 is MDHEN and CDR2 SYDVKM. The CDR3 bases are TGTGCCAGCAGTTTGCCCGGGAGCTCCTACGAGCAGTACTTC. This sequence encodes CASSLPGSSYEQYF. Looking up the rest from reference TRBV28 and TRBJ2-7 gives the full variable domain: DVKVTQSSRYLVKRTGEKVFLECVQDMDHENMFWYRQDPGLGLRLIYFSYDVKMKEKGDIPEGYSVSREKKERFSLILESASTNQTSMYLCASSLPGSSYEQYFGPGTRLTVT.

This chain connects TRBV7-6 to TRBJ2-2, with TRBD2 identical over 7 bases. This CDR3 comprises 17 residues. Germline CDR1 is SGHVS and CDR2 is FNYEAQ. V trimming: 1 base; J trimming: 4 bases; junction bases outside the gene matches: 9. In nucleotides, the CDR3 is TGTGCCAGCAGCTTAGTCGCGGGAGTGGGAAGCACCGGGGAGCTGTTTTTT. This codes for CASSLVAGVGSTGELFF.

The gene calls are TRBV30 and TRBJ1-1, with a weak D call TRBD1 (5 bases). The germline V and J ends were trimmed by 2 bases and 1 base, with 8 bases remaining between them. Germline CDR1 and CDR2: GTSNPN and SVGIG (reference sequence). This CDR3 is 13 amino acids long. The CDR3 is CAWSSGGNTEAFF. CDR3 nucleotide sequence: TGTGCCTGGAGTAGCGGGGGGAACACTGAAGCTTTCTTT.

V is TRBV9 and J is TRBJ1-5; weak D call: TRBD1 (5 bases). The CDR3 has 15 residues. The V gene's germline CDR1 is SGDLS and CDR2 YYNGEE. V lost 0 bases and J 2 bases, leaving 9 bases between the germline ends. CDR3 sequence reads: CASSVGTGGNQPQHF. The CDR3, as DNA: TGTGCCAGCAGCGTAGGAACAGGAGGCAATCAGCCCCAGCATTTT.

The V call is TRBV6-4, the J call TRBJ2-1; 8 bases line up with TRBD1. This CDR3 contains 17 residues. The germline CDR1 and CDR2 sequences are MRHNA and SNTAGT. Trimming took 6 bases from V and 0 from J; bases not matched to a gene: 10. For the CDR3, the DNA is TGTGCCAGCAGCGCCCGGACAGGGCTAGGCTCCTACAATGAGCAGTTCTTC. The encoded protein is CASSARTGLGSYNEQFF.

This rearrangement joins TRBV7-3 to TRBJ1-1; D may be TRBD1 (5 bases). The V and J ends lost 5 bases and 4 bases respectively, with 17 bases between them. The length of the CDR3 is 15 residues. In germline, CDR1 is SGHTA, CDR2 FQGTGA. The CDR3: CASSPMGGLGTEAFF. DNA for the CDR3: TGTGCCAGCAGCCCGATGGGGGGATTGGGCACTGAAGCTTTCTTT.

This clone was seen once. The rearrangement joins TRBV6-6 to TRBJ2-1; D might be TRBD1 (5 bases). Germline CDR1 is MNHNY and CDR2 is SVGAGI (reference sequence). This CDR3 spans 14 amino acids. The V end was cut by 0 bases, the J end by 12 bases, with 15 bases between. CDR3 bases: TGTGCCAGCAGTTACTCGAGTAGGGGATCGGGGCAGTTCTTC. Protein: CASSYSSRGSGQFF.

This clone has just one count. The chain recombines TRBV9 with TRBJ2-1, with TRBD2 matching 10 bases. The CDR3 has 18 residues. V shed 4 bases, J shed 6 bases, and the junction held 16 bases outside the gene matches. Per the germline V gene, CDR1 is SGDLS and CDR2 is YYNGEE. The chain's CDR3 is CASSPYLEREGPGNEQFF. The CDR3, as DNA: TGTGCCAGCAGCCCCTACCTCGAGCGGGAGGGCCCTGGCAATGAGCAGTTCTTC.

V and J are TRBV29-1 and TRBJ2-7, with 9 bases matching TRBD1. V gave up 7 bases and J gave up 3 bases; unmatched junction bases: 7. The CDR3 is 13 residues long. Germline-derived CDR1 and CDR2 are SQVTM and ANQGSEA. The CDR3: CSATGQGFYEQYF. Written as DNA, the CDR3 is TGCAGCGCTACGGGACAGGGTTTCTACGAGCAGTACTTC.

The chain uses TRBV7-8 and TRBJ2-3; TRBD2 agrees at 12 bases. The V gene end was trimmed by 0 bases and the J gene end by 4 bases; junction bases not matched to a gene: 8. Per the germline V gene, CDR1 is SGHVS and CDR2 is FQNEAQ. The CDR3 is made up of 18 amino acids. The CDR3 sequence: CASSLATSGRSRADTQYF. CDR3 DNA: TGTGCCAGCAGCTTAGCTACTAGCGGGAGGAGTCGAGCAGATACGCAGTATTTT.

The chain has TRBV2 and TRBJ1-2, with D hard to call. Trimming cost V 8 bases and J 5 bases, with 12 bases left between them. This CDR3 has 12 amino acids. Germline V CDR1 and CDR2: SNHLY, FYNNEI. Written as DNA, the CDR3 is TGTGCCAGCTCTTTCCAGGAATATGGCTACACCTTC. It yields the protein CASSFQEYGYTF.

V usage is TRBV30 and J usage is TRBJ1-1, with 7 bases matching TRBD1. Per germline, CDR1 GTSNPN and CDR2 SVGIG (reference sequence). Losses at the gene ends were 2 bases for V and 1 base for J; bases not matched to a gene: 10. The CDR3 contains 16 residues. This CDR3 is CAWSPNLRGANTEAFF. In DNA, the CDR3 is TGTGCCTGGAGTCCCAACCTCAGGGGGGCGAACACTGAAGCTTTCTTT.

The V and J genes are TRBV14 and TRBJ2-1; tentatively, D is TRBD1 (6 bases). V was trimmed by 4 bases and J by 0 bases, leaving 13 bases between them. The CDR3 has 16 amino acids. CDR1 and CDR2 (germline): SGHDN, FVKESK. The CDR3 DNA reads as TGTGCCAGCAGCCTTCGGACAGTGAGCTCCTACAATGAGCAGTTCTTC. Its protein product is CASSLRTVSSYNEQFF. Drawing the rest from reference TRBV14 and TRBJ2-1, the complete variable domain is EAGVTQFPSHSVIEKGQTVTLRCDPISGHDNLYWYRRVMGKEIKFLLHFVKESKQDESGMPNNRFLAERTGGTYSTLKVQPAELEDSGVYFCASSLRTVSSYNEQFFGPGTRLTVL.

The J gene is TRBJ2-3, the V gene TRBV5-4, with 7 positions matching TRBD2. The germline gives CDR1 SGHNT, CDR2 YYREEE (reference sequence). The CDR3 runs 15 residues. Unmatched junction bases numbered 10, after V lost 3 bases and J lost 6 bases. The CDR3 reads CASSSGGGLGDTQYF. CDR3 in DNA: TGTGCCAGCAGCTCGGGAGGCGGCCTGGGGGATACGCAGTATTTT.

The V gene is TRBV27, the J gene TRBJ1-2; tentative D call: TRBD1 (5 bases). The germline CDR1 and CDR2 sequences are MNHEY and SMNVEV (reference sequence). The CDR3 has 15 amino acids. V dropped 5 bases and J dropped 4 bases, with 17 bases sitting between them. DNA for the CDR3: TGTGCCAGCAGTCTCCGTCCGGGACTGGGCTATGGCTACACCTTC. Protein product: CASSLRPGLGYGYTF.

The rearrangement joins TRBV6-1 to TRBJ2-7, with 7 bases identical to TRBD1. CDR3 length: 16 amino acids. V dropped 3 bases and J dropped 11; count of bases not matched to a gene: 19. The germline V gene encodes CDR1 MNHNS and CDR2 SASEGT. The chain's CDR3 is CASSEPGQPLSYLEYF. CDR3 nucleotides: TGTGCCAGCAGTGAGCCGGGACAGCCCTTATCTTACCTGGAGTACTTC.

In DNA form, the CDR3 reads TGCGTCACAGCGGATGCGGGAGGGCTTTCAGATACGCAGTATTTT. The encoded protein is CVTADAGGLSDTQYF. V usage is TRBV10-1 and J usage is TRBJ2-3; 9 bases agree with TRBD2. Germline CDR1 and CDR2: WNHNN and SYGVQD (reference sequence). The CDR3 sequence is 15 residues long.

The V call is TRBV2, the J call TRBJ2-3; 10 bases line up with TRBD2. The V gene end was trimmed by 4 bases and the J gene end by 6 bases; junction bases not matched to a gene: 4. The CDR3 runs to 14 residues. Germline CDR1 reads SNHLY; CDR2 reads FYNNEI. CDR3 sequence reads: CASSGTSGQDTQYF. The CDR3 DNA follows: TGTGCCAGCAGTGGGACTAGCGGACAGGATACGCAGTATTTT.

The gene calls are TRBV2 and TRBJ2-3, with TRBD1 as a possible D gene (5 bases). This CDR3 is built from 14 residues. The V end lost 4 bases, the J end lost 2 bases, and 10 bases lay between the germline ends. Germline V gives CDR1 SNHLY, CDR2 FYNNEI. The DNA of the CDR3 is TGTGCCAGCAGTGCAGGGTGGGTCACAGATACGCAGTATTTT. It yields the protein CASSAGWVTDTQYF.

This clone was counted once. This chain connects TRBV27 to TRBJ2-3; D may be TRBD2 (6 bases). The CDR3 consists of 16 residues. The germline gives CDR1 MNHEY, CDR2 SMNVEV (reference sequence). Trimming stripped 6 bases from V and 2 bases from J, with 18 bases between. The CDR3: CASSQGLGFFTDTQYF. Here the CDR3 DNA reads TGTGCCAGCAGCCAGGGACTGGGGTTCTTCACAGATACGCAGTATTTT.

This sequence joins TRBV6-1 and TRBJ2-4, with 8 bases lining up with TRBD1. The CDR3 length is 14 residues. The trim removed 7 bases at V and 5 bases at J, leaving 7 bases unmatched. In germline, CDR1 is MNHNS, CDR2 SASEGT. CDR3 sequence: CASTRTGYENIQYF. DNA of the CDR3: TGTGCCAGCACCAGGACAGGGTACGAAAACATTCAGTACTTC.

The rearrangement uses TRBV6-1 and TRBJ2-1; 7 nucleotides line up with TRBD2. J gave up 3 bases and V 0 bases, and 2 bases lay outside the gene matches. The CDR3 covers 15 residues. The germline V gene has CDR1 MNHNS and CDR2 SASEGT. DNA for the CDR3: TGTGCCAGCAGTGAAGCGGTAGCGGGCTACAATGAGCAGTTCTTC. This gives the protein CASSEAVAGYNEQFF.

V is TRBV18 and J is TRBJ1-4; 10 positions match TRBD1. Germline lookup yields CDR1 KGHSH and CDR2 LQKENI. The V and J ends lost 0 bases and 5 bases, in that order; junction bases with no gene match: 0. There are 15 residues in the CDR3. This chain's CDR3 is CASSPPDRGNEKLFF. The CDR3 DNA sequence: TGTGCCAGCTCACCACCGGACAGGGGGAATGAAAAACTGTTTTTT.

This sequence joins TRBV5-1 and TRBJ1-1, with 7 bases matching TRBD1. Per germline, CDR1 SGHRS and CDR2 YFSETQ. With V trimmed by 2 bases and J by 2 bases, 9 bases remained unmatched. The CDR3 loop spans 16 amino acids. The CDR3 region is CASSFGATGINTEAFF. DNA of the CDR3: TGCGCCAGCAGCTTCGGGGCGACAGGGATTAACACTGAAGCTTTCTTT. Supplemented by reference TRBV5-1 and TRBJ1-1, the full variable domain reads KAGVTQTPRYLIKTRGQQVTLSCSPISGHRSVSWYQQTPGQGLQFLFEYFSETQRNKGNFPGRFSGRQFSNSRSEMNVSTLELGDSALYLCASSFGATGINTEAFFGQGTRLTVV.

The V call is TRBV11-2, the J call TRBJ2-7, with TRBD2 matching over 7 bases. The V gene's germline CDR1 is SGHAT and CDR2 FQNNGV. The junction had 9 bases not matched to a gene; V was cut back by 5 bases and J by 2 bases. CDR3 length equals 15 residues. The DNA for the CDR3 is TGTGCCAGCAGCCAATTTTGGGGGGGTACCTACGAGCAGTACTTC. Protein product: CASSQFWGGTYEQYF.